This T cell receptor (beta chain) was profiled in a study of T cell repertoires in cytomegalovirus infection (dated by TCRdb to about 2019). Study-wide context: The HLA type of each donor mattered for the analysis, because public TCR beta signatures pointed to carriage of CMV infection along with the matching HLA type. What the authors observed across the whole study: Cumulative frequency of public TCR beta family members discriminated carriers of CMV infection plus the relevant HLA type in this cohort and an independent 352-donor cohort. The ex vivo response was dominated by HLA-C-restricted CMV-specific TCR beta clonotypes, which also provided the single most frequent clonotype in two of eight donors.

V is trimmed back by 0 bases and J by 5 bases, and the junction contains 17 bases that no gene match accounts for. Taken from the germline V gene, the CDR1 and CDR2 loops are SQVTM and ANQGSEA. The CDR3 starts with the cysteine, ends with the phenylalanine, and has 19 residues. Only the CDR3 DNA is retained, 57 bases long and in frame from the first base. Reads for this sample came from an Illumina HiSeq 1500. TCRdb took the public reads, trimmed them with fastp at Q25, ran MiXCR for clone calling and kept in-frame beta chains. One record per CDR3 amino acid sequence lists the most common genes and DNA. The table for this sample lists 200,000 to 250,000 distinct CDR3 sequences; 10% to 15% of them were counted only once. The top ten constitute 1.5% to 2% of the sample. Concerning this clonotype itself: This clone's antigen is unknown. Per-base quality was not reported, and no clone a single base away is much larger than it.

This receptor was obtained from a human donor in good health (CMV status not recorded). Some clones in this sample may be carry-over from other donors' samples. Source material: PBMCs. The V gene is TRBV29-1 and the J gene is TRBJ2-1; the central 9 bases match TRBD2. The CDR3 here reads CSVEDPRSTIAGAHNEQFF. The DNA sequence is given as TGCAGCGTTGAAGATCCCCGCTCTACTATAGCGGGAGCTCACAATGAGCAGTTCTTC.